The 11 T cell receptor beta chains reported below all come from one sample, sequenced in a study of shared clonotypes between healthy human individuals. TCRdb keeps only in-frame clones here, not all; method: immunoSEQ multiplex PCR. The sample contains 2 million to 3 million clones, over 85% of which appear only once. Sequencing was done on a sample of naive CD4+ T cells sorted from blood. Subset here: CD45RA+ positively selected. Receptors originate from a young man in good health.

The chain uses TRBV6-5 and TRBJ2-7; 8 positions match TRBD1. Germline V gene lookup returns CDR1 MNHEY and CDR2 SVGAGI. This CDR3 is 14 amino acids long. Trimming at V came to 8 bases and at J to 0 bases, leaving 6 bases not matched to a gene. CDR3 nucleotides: TGTGCCAGCTGTCCGGACAGGGTCTCCTACGAGCAGTACTTC. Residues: CASCPDRVSYEQYF.

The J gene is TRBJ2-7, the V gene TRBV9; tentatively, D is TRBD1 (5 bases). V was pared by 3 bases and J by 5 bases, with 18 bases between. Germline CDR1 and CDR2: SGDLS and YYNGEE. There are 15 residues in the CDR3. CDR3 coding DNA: TGTGCCAGCAGCGCCGAAGCGCAGGGTGCGAACGAGCAGTACTTC. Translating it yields CASSAEAQGANEQYF.

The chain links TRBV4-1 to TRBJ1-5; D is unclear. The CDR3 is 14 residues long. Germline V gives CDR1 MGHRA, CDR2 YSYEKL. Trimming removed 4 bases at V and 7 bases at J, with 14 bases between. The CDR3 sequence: CASSPRAGEQPQHF. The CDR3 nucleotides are TGCGCCAGCAGCCCAAGAGCCGGGGAACAGCCCCAGCATTTT.

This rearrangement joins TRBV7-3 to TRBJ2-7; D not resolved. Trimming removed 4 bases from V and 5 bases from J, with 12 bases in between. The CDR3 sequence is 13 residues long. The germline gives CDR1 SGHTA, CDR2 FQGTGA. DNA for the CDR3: TGTGCCAGCAGCTCTTTGGGCCCCGACGAGCAGTACTTC. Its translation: CASSSLGPDEQYF.

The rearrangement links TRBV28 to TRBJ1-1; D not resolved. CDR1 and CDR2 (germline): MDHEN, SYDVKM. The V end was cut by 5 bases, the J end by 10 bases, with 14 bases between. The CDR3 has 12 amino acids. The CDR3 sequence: CASSMGRTRAFF. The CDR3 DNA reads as TGTGCCAGCAGTATGGGCAGGACCCGAGCTTTCTTT.

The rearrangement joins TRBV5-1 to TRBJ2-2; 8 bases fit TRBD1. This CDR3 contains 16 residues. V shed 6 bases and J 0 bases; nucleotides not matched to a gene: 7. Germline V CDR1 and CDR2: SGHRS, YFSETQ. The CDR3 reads CASKKGTGSNTGELFF. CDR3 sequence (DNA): TGCGCCAGCAAGAAAGGGACAGGCTCGAACACCGGGGAGCTGTTTTTT.

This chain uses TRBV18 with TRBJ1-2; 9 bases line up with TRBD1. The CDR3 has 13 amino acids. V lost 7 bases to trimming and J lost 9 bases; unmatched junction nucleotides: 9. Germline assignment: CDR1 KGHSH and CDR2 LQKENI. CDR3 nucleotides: TGTGCCAGCTTCCCGGACAGGGGTGCGAGCTACACCTTC. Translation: CASFPDRGASYTF. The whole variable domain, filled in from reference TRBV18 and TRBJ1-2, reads NAGVMQNPRHLVRRRGQEARLRCSPMKGHSHVYWYRQLPEEGLKFMVYLQKENIIDESGMPKERFSAEFPKEGPSILRIQQVVRGDSAAYFCASFPDRGASYTFGSGTRLTVV.

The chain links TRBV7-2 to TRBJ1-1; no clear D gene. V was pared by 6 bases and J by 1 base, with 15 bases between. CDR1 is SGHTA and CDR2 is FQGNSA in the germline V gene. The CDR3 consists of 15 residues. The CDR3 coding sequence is TGTGCCAGCAGAAGCTCTCCCGGGTCGAACACTGAAGCTTTCTTT. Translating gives CASRSSPGSNTEAFF. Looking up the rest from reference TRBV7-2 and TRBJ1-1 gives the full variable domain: GAGVSQSPSNKVTEKGKDVELRCDPISGHTALYWYRQSLGQGLEFLIYFQGNSAPDKSGLPSDRFSAERTGGSVSTLTIQRTQQEDSAVYLCASRSSPGSNTEAFFGQGTRLTVV.

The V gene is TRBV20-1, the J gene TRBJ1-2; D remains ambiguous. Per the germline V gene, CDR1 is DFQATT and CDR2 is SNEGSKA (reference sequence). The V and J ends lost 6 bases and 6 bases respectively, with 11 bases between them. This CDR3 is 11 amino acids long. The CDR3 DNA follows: TGCAGTGCCGCTCCATTGGATGGCTACACCTTC. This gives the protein CSAAPLDGYTF.

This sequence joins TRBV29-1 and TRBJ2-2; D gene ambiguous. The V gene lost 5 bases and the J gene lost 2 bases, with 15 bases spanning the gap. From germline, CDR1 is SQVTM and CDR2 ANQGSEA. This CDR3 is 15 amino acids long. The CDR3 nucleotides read TGCAGCGTTATTTCGAATCTAAGAAACACCGGGGAGCTGTTTTTT. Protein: CSVISNLRNTGELFF.

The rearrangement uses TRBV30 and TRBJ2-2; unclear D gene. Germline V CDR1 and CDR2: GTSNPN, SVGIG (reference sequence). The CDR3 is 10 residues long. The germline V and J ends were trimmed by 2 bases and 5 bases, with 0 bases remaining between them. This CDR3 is CAWSTGELFF. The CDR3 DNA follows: TGTGCCTGGAGTACCGGGGAGCTGTTTTTT.